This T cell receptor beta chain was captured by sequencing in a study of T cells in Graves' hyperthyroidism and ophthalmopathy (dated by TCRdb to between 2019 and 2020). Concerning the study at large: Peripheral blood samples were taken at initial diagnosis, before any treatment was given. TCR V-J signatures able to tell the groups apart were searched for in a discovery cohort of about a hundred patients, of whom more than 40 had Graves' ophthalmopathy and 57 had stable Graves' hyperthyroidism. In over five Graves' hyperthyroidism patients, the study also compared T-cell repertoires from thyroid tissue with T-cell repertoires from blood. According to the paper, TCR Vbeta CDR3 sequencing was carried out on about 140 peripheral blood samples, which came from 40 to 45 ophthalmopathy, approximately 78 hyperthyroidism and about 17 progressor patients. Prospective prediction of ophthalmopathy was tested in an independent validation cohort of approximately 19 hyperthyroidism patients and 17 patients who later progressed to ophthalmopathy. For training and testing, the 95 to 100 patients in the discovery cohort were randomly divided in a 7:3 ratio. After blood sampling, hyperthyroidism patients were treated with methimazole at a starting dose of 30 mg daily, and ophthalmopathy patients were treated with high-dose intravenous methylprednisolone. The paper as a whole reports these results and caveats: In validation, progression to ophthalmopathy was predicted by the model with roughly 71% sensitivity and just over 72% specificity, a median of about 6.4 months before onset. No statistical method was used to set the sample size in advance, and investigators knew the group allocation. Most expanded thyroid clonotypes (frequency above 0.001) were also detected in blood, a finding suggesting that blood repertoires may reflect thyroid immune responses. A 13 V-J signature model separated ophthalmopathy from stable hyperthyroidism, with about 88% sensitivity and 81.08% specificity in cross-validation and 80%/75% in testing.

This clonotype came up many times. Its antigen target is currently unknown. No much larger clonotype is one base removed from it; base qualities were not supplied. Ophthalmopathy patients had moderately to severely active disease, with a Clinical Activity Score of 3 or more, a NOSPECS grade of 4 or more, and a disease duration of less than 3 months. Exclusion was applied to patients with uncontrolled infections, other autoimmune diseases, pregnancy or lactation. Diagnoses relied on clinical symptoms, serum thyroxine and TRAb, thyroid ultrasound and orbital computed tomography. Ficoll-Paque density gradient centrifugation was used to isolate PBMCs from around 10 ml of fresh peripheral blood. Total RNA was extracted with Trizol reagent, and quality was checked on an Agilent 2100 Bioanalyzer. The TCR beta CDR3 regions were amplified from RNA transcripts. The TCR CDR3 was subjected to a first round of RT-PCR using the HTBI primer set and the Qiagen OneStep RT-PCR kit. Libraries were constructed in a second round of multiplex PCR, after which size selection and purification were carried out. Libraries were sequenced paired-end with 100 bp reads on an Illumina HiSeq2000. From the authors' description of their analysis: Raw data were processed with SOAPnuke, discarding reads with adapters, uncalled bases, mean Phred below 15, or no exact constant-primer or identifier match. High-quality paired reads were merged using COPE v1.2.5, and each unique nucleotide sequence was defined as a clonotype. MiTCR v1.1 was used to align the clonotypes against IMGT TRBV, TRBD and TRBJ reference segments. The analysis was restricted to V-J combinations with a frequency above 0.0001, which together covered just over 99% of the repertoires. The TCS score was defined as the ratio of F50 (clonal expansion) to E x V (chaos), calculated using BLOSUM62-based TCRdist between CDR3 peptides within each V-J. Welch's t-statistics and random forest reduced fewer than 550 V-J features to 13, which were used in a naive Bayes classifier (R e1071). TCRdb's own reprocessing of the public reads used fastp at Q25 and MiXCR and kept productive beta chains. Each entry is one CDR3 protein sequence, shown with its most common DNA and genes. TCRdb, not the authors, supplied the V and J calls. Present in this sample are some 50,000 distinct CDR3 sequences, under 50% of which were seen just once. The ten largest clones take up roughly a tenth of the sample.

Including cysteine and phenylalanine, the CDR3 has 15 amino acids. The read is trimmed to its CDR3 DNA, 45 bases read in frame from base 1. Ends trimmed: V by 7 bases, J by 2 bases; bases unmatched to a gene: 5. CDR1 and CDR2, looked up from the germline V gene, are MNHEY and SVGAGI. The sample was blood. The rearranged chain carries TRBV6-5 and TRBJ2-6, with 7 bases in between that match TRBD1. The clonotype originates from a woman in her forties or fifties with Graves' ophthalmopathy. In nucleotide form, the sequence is TGTGCCAGCACACGACAGGGAGCTGGGGCCAACGTCCTGACTTTC. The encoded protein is CASTRQGAGANVLTF.